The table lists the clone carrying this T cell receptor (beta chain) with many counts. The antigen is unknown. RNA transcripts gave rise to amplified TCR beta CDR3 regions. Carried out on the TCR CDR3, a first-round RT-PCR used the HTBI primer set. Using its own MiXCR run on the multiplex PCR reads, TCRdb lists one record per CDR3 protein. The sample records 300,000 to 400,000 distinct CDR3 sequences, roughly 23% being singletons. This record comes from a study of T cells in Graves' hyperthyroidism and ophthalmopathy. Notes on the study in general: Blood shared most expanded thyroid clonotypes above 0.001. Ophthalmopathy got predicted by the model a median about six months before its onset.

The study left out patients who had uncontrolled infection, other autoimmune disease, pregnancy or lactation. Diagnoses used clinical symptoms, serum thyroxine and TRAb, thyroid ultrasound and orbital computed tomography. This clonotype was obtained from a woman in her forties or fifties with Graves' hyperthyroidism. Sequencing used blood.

The CDR3 region has the DNA TGTGCCAGCAGTTTTCTGGGACAGGGGGCCGGCTCTGGAAACACCATATATTTT. This gives the protein CASSFLGQGAGSGNTIYF. The chain combines TRBV12-3 or TRBV12-4 with TRBJ1-3; 12 bases are shared with TRBD1. Trimming at V came to 3 bases and at J to 0 bases, leaving 6 bases not matched to a gene. This CDR3 region has 18 residues.